These T cell receptor beta chains were read from a single sample in a study of PD-L1 blockade in urothelial cancer. Clones were sequenced by immunoSEQ multiplex PCR, and TCRdb holds only the in-frame ones, with some missing. The sample records about 40,000 clones, 84% being singletons. This material consisted of PBMCs, taken around atezolizumab (anti-PD-L1) treatment. The origin of the receptors is a man in his forties with urothelial cancer. The CDR3 runs from the conserved cysteine through the conserved F or W. Fields, in order: D gene, CDR3 length, clone size, V gene, J gene, CDR3 DNA, CDR3 protein. The D gene is left open where the match is weak. Not every row has a clone size; where given, it reads once, few, many or a size class.

TRBD2	14	.	TRBV6-5	TRBJ2-7	TGTGCCAGCAGTTCGACTAGCGGACCCTACGAGCAGTACTTC	CASSSTSGPYEQYF
.	13	.	TRBV28	TRBJ1-5	TGTGCCAGCCGTTTCACGACTCTGCGGCCCCAGCATTTT	CASRFTTLRPQHF
TRBD1	13	few	TRBV27	TRBJ2-7	TGTGCCAGCAGTCCCTCAACAGGGGACGAGCAGTACTTC	CASSPSTGDEQYF
.	13	.	TRBV7-9	TRBJ1-2	TGTGCCAGCAGCCCGAAGAACAGGGATGGCTACACCTTC	CASSPKNRDGYTF
TRBD2	15	.	TRBV14	TRBJ2-7	TGTGCCAGCAGCCAAGACGCAAGCGGGAGCTATGAGCAGTACTTC	CASSQDASGSYEQYF
TRBD1	16	.	TRBV5-6	TRBJ2-5	TGTGCCAGCAGCTTGGGGACAGGAGGTGGACAAGAGACCCAGTACTTC	CASSLGTGGGQETQYF
.	16	.	TRBV7-6	TRBJ1-2	TGTGCCAGCAGCTCATCGGCGGGGCGAGCTAACTATGGCTACACCTTC	CASSSSAGRANYGYTF
TRBD1	20	few	TRBV27	TRBJ1-5	TGTGCCAGCAGTTTAATCGGGACAGGGATATTTAGGGGAATCAATCAGCCCCAGCATTTT	CASSLIGTGIFRGINQPQHF
TRBD2	21	.	TRBV7-3	TRBJ2-1	TGTGCCAGCAGCTTACGGCCTCCGACTAGCGGGTGGGTAGGGTCATTCGATGAGCAGTTCTTC	CASSLRPPTSGWVGSFDEQFF
.	15	few	TRBV28	TRBJ2-5	TGTGCCAGCAGTTTCTGGCAGGGTAGAGGAGAGACCCAGTACTTC	CASSFWQGRGETQYF
.	13	.	TRBV7-9	TRBJ1-1	TGTGCCAGCAGCTTGGCACTGAACACTGAAGCTTTCTTT	CASSLALNTEAFF
TRBD2	15	.	TRBV11-2	TRBJ2-1	TGTGCCAGCAGCTTCGGGACTAGAAACTACAATGAGCAGTTCTTC	CASSFGTRNYNEQFF
.	13	.	TRBV10-3	TRBJ1-1	TGTGCCATCAGTGGCAGGGCAAACACTGAAGCTTTCTTT	CAISGRANTEAFF